The source of this T cell receptor beta chain is a study of shared clonotypes between healthy human individuals. About the research overall: With ages of 18 to 49, the donors were two women and three men.

Partitioning of CD4+ cells yielded a CD45RA+ naive subset and a CD45RA-negative memory subset. Points from the study as a whole: Though the depth was large, rarefaction showed that sorted-subset sequencing was incomplete.

Points on this clone: Its cognate antigen is unknown.

Repertoires were generated with immunoSEQ multiplex PCR, while TCRdb's copy carries only in-frame clones and drops some. The repertoire has about 1 million clones, more than 65% of them found once; the top ten carry 1.5%. CDR1 is SGHRS and CDR2 is YFSETQ in the germline V gene. V lost 1 base and J lost 6, with 13 bases in between. The CDR3 is made up of 15 amino acids. The sequencing input was memory CD4+ T cells sorted from blood. Stated subset: CD45RA-negative fraction. V and J are TRBV5-1 and TRBJ2-2, with TRBD2 as a possible D gene (5 bases). This TCR came from a man in his late teens or twenties in good health. As DNA, the CDR3 is TGCGCCAGCAGCTTGAACGGGAATAACCCCGGGGAGCTGTTTTTT. Translation gives CASSLNGNNPGELFF. Based on the CDR3 plus reference TRBV5-1 and TRBJ2-2, the full variable domain is KAGVTQTPRYLIKTRGQQVTLSCSPISGHRSVSWYQQTPGQGLQFLFEYFSETQRNKGNFPGRFSGRQFSNSRSEMNVSTLELGDSALYLCASSLNGNNPGELFFGEGSRLTVL.